The 22 T cell receptor beta chains below all came from one sample that was sequenced in a study of blood T cell repertoires in COVID-19. Clones were sequenced by immunoSEQ multiplex PCR, and TCRdb holds only the in-frame ones, with some missing. This table has about 70,000 clones, about 89% appearing once. Sequenced input: peripheral blood. All receptors come from a man between 45 and 60 years old with active COVID-19.

The V call is TRBV2, the J call TRBJ2-7, with unresolved D. The CDR3 spans 11 residues. Germline V gene sequence: CDR1 SNHLY, CDR2 FYNNEI. Trimming cost V 10 bases and J 2 bases, with 9 bases left between them. The CDR3 DNA sequence: TGTGCCATAATTGGCACCTACGAGCAGTACTTC. Protein: CAIIGTYEQYF.

The genes are TRBV5-8 and TRBJ2-2; 7 bases are shared with TRBD2. This CDR3 has 16 residues. CDR1 SGHTS and CDR2 YDEGEE come from the germline V gene. J lost 1 base, V lost 4 bases, and 7 bases had no gene match. The CDR3 here is CASSPRERVNTGELFF. CDR3 nucleotide sequence: TGTGCCAGCAGCCCGCGGGAGAGGGTGAACACCGGGGAGCTGTTTTTT.

The DNA of the CDR3 is TGTGCCAGCAATCCTCCGGGACAGGGGTTCCAGACCCAGTACTTC. As protein: CASNPPGQGFQTQYF. The chain employs TRBV28 and TRBJ2-5, with 10 nucleotides matching TRBD1. Trimming took 7 bases from V and 6 from J; bases not matched to a gene: 11. Per the germline V gene, CDR1 is MDHEN and CDR2 is SYDVKM. The CDR3 spans 15 residues.

The V call is TRBV5-1, the J call TRBJ2-1; TRBD1 matches 10 bases. Per the germline V gene, CDR1 is SGHRS and CDR2 is YFSETQ. There are 15 residues in the CDR3. J was trimmed by 7 bases and V by 4 bases; bases with no gene match: 8. The CDR3 spells CASSVSGQGLNEQFF. In DNA, the CDR3 is TGCGCCAGCAGCGTGTCGGGACAGGGGTTAAATGAGCAGTTCTTC.

The J gene is TRBJ2-7, the V gene TRBV10-1; the match to TRBD2 covers 14 bases. This CDR3 has 18 residues. Looked up from germline, CDR1 is WNHNN and CDR2 is SYGVQD (reference sequence). Germline trimming cut 4 bases from V and 4 bases from J; bases unmatched to any gene: 12. The CDR3 DNA sequence: TGCGCCAGCAGTGGAAGATACGGGACTAGCGGGAGTAGGTACGAGCAGTACTTC. Its protein is CASSGRYGTSGSRYEQYF.

The chain has TRBV6-4 and TRBJ2-3, with 10 bases that match TRBD2. Trimming cost V 6 bases and J 1 base; bases outside gene matches: 7. The CDR3 sequence is 16 residues long. Germline loops: CDR1 MRHNA, CDR2 SNTAGT. CDR3 residues: CASSAGTSVGTDTQYF. CDR3 DNA sequence: TGTGCCAGCAGCGCCGGGACTAGCGTGGGCACAGATACGCAGTATTTT.

This chain joins TRBV5-1 and TRBJ1-1; D not certain. The CDR3 loop spans 15 amino acids. CDR1 is SGHRS, CDR2 YFSETQ, per germline. Trimming stripped 0 bases from V and 1 base from J, with 10 bases between. Written as DNA, the CDR3 is TGCGCCAGCAGCTTGGGTCACGGTTCGAACACTGAAGCTTTCTTT. Translated, it gives CASSLGHGSNTEAFF.

The V call is TRBV6-2 or TRBV6-3, the J call TRBJ2-7; possibly TRBD1 for D (7 bases). V dropped 5 bases and J dropped 3 bases, with 14 bases sitting between them. The CDR3 totals 14 residues. From germline, CDR1 is MNHEY and CDR2 SVGEGT. CDR3 DNA sequence: TGTGCCAGCAGTGTCCACAGGGGACTCTACGAGCAGTACTTC. Translating it yields CASSVHRGLYEQYF.

This chain links TRBV11-3 with TRBJ2-7; D unclear. CDR1 and CDR2 (germline): SGHNT, YENEEA. Trimming pared 3 bases from V and 6 bases from J, leaving 9 bases between. The CDR3 consists of 12 residues. The CDR3, as DNA: TGTGCCAGCAGCTTCGCCCTACGCGAGCAGTACTTC. Its protein product is CASSFALREQYF. Supplemented by reference TRBV11-3 and TRBJ2-7, the full variable domain reads EAGVVQSPRYKIIEKKQPVAFWCNPISGHNTLYWYLQNLGQGPELLIRYENEEAVDDSQLPKDRFSAERLKGVDSTLKIQPAELGDSAVYLCASSFALREQYFGPGTRLTVT.

The rearrangement uses TRBV20-1 and TRBJ2-5; a weak D match, TRBD2 (5 bases). CDR1 and CDR2 from the germline V gene are DFQATT and SNEGSKA (reference sequence). Trimming shortened V by 3 bases and J by 2 bases, and 13 bases separated the two germline ends. The CDR3 totals 14 residues. The CDR3 is CSASLPSRQETQYF. Here the CDR3 DNA reads TGCAGTGCTAGTCTGCCTAGCAGGCAAGAGACCCAGTACTTC.

The gene calls are TRBV5-6 and TRBJ1-5; D is ambiguous. This CDR3 has 18 residues. CDR1 is SGHDT and CDR2 is YYEEEE in the germline V gene. With 1 base removed from V and 8 bases from J, the gap between germline ends came to 25 bases. CDR3 bases: TGTGCCAGCAGCTTGAGTAGCAGGACTTACGTACGGGATGAGCCCCAGCATTTT. Its translation: CASSLSSRTYVRDEPQHF.

The chain couples TRBV27 to TRBJ2-7; maybe TRBD2 (5 bases). CDR1 MNHEY and CDR2 SMNVEV come from the germline V gene (reference sequence). The CDR3 totals 15 residues. Deletions cut 5 bases from V and 6 bases from J, with 20 bases between. CDR3 amino acids: CASSPWTGPVREQYF. CDR3 nucleotides: TGTGCCAGCAGTCCCTGGACTGGGCCAGTCCGCGAGCAGTACTTC.

The CDR3 protein is CASSWMGQMNTGELFF. For the CDR3, the DNA is TGTGCCAGCAGCTGGATGGGACAGATGAACACCGGGGAGCTGTTTTTT. The chain carries TRBV5-6 and TRBJ2-2, with TRBD1 matching over 7 bases. CDR1 and CDR2 (germline): SGHDT, YYEEEE. V trimming: 3 bases; J trimming: 1 base; junction bases outside the gene matches: 6. The CDR3 length is 16 residues.

This chain links TRBV13 with TRBJ1-6; tentatively, D is TRBD1 (5 bases). Germline V gene lookup returns CDR1 PRHDT and CDR2 FYEKMQ (reference sequence). This CDR3 is 16 amino acids long. V was trimmed by 0 bases and J by 6 bases, leaving 12 bases between them. CDR3 nucleotide sequence: TGTGCCAGCAGCTTAGGCAGAGGTAGGGGTAATTCACCCCTCCACTTT. It yields the protein CASSLGRGRGNSPLHF.

V usage is TRBV27 and J usage is TRBJ1-2, with D perhaps TRBD1 (5 bases). The CDR3 runs 13 residues. The ends were cut back, 6 bases at V and 7 bases at J, with 15 bases in the middle. CDR1 is MNHEY, CDR2 SMNVEV, per germline (reference sequence). This chain's CDR3 is CASRLTEDSGYTF. The CDR3 region has the DNA TGTGCCAGCAGGCTGACAGAGGATTCTGGCTACACCTTC.

The chain is built from TRBV6-5 and TRBJ2-5, with D maybe TRBD1 (5 bases). The CDR3 has 15 residues. V shed 2 bases and J shed 1 base, with 11 bases lying between them. CDR1 and CDR2 from the germline V gene are MNHEY and SVGAGI. This chain's CDR3 is CASSYPQGGQETQYF. CDR3 DNA: TGTGCCAGCAGTTACCCCCAGGGCGGCCAAGAGACCCAGTACTTC.

The V call is TRBV19, the J call TRBJ1-5; a possible D gene is TRBD1 (5 bases). Trimming cost V 1 base and J 2 bases, with 12 bases left between them. The CDR3 totals 16 residues. From germline, CDR1 is LNHDA and CDR2 SQIVND (reference sequence). The CDR3 nucleotides are TGTGCCAGTAGTATAGGGCAACCCAGGGGCAATCAGCCCCAGCATTTT. Translation: CASSIGQPRGNQPQHF.

This chain connects TRBV18 to TRBJ1-1, with no clear D. V was pared by 4 bases and J by 5 bases, with 11 bases between. The CDR3 runs 13 residues. The germline gives CDR1 KGHSH, CDR2 LQKENI. Here the CDR3 reads CASSQITETEAFF. The CDR3 DNA reads TGTGCCAGCTCACAAATCACAGAGACTGAAGCTTTCTTT.

Only one count was recorded for this clone. This rearrangement joins TRBV6-7 to TRBJ1-2; TRBD1 agrees at 10 bases. TRBV6-7 is annotated as an ORF whose role is uncertain. CDR3 size: 15 residues. With 4 bases clipped from V and 6 bases from J, the junction kept 8 bases outside the gene matches. The CDR3 DNA follows: TGTGCCAGCAGTTCACCGGGACAGGGGAGAAATGGCTACACCTTC. The encoded protein is CASSSPGQGRNGYTF.

V usage is TRBV27 and J usage is TRBJ2-7; unclear D gene. V shed 3 bases and J shed 3 bases, with 9 bases lying between them. The CDR3 extends over 13 amino acids. The germline V gene encodes CDR1 MNHEY and CDR2 SMNVEV (reference sequence). CDR3 protein: CASSFSQFYEQYF. For the CDR3, the DNA is TGTGCCAGCAGTTTCTCTCAGTTCTACGAGCAGTACTTC.

The genes are TRBV7-3 and TRBJ2-7, with D perhaps matching TRBD1 (6 bases). The ends were cut back, 4 bases at V and 0 bases at J, with 16 bases in the middle. Germline V CDR1 and CDR2: SGHTA, FQGTGA. CDR3 length: 16 residues. The CDR3, as DNA: TGTGCCAGCAGCTCCCGCCCAGGACAGTCCTCCTACGAGCAGTACTTC. Translation gives CASSSRPGQSSYEQYF.

The V and J genes are TRBV19 and TRBJ1-5; 10 bases match TRBD1. Trimming removed 7 bases from V and 7 bases from J; junction bases left unmatched: 7. The germline V gene encodes CDR1 LNHDA and CDR2 SQIVND (reference sequence). The CDR3 is made up of 14 amino acids. CDR3 in amino acids: CASNWDRGVQPQHF. For the CDR3, the DNA is TGTGCCAGTAACTGGGACAGGGGTGTGCAGCCCCAGCATTTT.